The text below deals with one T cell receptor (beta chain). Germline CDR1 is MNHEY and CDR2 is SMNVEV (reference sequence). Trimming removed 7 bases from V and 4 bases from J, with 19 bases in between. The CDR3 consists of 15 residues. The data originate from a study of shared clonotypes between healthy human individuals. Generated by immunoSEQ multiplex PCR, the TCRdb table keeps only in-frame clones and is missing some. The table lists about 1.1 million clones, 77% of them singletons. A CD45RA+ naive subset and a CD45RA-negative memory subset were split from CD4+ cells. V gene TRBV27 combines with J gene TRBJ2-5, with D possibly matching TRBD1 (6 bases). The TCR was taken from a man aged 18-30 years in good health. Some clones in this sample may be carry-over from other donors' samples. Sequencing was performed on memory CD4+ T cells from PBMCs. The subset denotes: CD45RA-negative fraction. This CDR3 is CASTLRGTLRETQYF. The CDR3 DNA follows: TGTGCCAGCACCCTCAGGGGCACCCTTCGAGAGACCCAGTACTTC.